Below are 21 T cell receptor beta chains sequenced from a single sample in a study of brain T cells in children with intractable seizures. Only in-frame clones appear in the TCRdb table, and some are missing; sequencing was by immunoSEQ multiplex PCR. The data hold about 630 clones, with around 80% observed a single time. The sequenced cases were selected for having the highest brain T cell transcript signatures. The sequencing used resected brain tissue, collected at surgery. Receptors were obtained from a boy between 10 and 17 years old with tuberous sclerosis and intractable seizures.

This sequence joins TRBV14 and TRBJ2-1; 10 bases are a match to TRBD2. Germline CDR1 is SGHDN and CDR2 is FVKESK. The CDR3 extends over 15 amino acids. V lost 1 base and J lost 9; bases outside the gene matches: 6. Here the CDR3 reads CASSQALAGVVEQFF. DNA of the CDR3: TGTGCCAGCAGCCAAGCTCTAGCGGGGGTTGTTGAGCAGTTCTTC.

The V and J genes are TRBV7-6 and TRBJ2-7, with a possible D match to TRBD2 (5 bases). The CDR3 sequence is 14 residues long. Germline CDR1 reads SGHVS; CDR2 reads FNYEAQ. Trimming pared 5 bases from V and 2 bases from J, leaving 13 bases between. CDR3 DNA: TGTGCCAGCAGCCGCACAGCGGATCCCTACGAGCAGTACTTC. The encoded protein is CASSRTADPYEQYF.

V and J are TRBV6-5 and TRBJ1-2; 8 positions agree with TRBD1. The germline V gene has CDR1 MNHEY and CDR2 SVGAGI. CDR3 length: 13 residues. The V and J ends lost 2 bases and 6 bases, in that order; junction bases with no gene match: 2. The CDR3 bases are TGTGCCAGCAGTTACGTCAGGGGGCATGGCTACACCTTC. It codes for CASSYVRGHGYTF.

The chain uses TRBV6-1 and TRBJ2-7; tentatively, D is TRBD1 (5 bases). The CDR3 contains 14 residues. Per germline, CDR1 MNHNS and CDR2 SASEGT. The ends were cut back, 3 bases at V and 3 bases at J, with 12 bases in the middle. CDR3 amino acids: CASSESAGFYEQYF. The CDR3 region has the DNA TGTGCCAGCAGTGAGTCAGCAGGGTTCTACGAGCAGTACTTC.

This chain joins TRBV29-1 and TRBJ2-7; no reliable D call. V dropped 4 bases and J dropped 6 bases, with 10 bases sitting between them. CDR3 length: 11 residues. Germline values: CDR1 SQVTM, CDR2 ANQGSEA. CDR3: CSVVILLEQYF. The CDR3 DNA is TGCAGCGTTGTTATCCTCCTCGAGCAGTACTTC.

The genes are TRBV7-7 and TRBJ2-3, with 10 bases matching TRBD2. Germline V CDR1 and CDR2: SSHAT, FNYEAQ (reference sequence). This CDR3 has 16 residues. V was clipped by 1 base and J by 2 bases; unmatched bases: 3. Here the CDR3 reads CASSLGTSGSTDTQYF. CDR3 DNA: TGTGCCAGCAGCTTAGGGACTAGCGGTTCCACAGATACGCAGTATTTT.

V usage is TRBV27 and J usage is TRBJ2-7; 10 nucleotides agree with TRBD1. The germline V gene encodes CDR1 MNHEY and CDR2 SMNVEV (reference sequence). The ends lost 6 bases at V and 4 bases at J; junction bases unmatched: 9. The CDR3 sequence is 15 residues long. CDR3 bases: TGTGCCAGCAGCGATGACAGGGGGCGCATTTACGAGCAGTACTTC. Translation: CASSDDRGRIYEQYF.

V usage is TRBV28 and J usage is TRBJ2-7; D is uncertain. Germline-derived CDR1 and CDR2 are MDHEN and SYDVKM. V shed 3 bases and J shed 8 bases, with 8 bases lying between them. The CDR3 is made up of 11 amino acids. CDR3 amino acids: CASSLGEKQYF. In DNA, the CDR3 is TGTGCCAGCAGTTTGGGTGAAAAGCAGTACTTC.

The chain uses TRBV7-8 and TRBJ2-5; D gene unclear. The CDR3 has 11 amino acids. CDR1 is SGHVS and CDR2 is FQNEAQ in the germline V gene. The germline V and J ends were trimmed by 3 bases and 5 bases, with 4 bases remaining between them. CDR3 bases: TGTGCCAGCAGCTTCTGGGAGACCCAGTACTTC. Protein: CASSFWETQYF.

V and J are TRBV5-4 and TRBJ2-7; 14 nucleotides line up with TRBD2. J was trimmed by 0 bases and V by 2 bases; bases with no gene match: 4. The CDR3 is 17 amino acids. CDR1 is SGHNT, CDR2 YYREEE, per germline (reference sequence). CDR3 sequence: CASSFGLAGGSSYEQYF. CDR3 bases: TGTGCCAGCAGCTTCGGACTAGCGGGGGGTAGCTCCTACGAGCAGTACTTC. The entire variable domain, with the rest obtained from reference TRBV5-4 and TRBJ2-7, is as follows: ETGVTQSPTHLIKTRGQQVTLRCSSQSGHNTVSWYQQALGQGPQFIFQYYREEENGRGNFPPRFSGLQFPNYSSELNVNALELDDSALYLCASSFGLAGGSSYEQYFGPGTRLTVT.

V gene TRBV19 combines with J gene TRBJ2-5, with 8 positions matching TRBD1. Trimming removed 5 bases from V and 4 bases from J; junction bases left unmatched: 9. This CDR3 is 15 amino acids long. Germline V gene data show CDR1 as LNHDA and CDR2 as SQIVND (reference sequence). The CDR3 loop is CASSLTGGRGETQYF. CDR3 in DNA: TGTGCCAGTAGTTTAACAGGGGGGCGAGGAGAGACCCAGTACTTC.

The V call is TRBV6-1, the J call TRBJ1-1; D is ambiguous. The CDR3 consists of 14 residues. The V end was cut by 2 bases, the J end by 1 base, with 8 bases between. The germline gives CDR1 MNHNS, CDR2 SASEGT. For the CDR3, the DNA is TGTGCCAGCAGTGAAATCGGTGGGAACACTGAAGCTTTCTTT. Its translation is CASSEIGGNTEAFF.

The rearrangement joins TRBV30 to TRBJ1-2, with D maybe TRBD1 (5 bases). This CDR3 contains 12 residues. In germline, CDR1 is GTSNPN, CDR2 SVGIG (reference sequence). With 3 bases removed from V and 4 bases from J, the gap between germline ends came to 9 bases. CDR3 coding DNA: TGTGCCTGGAGGGGGCAATGCTATGGCTACACCTTC. Its translation: CAWRGQCYGYTF.

V and J are TRBV6-6 and TRBJ1-6, with D unclear. This CDR3 contains 16 residues. Germline V gene lookup returns CDR1 MNHNY and CDR2 SVGAGI (reference sequence). Trimming took 0 bases from V and 7 from J, leaving 13 bases between them. The DNA of the CDR3 is TGTGCCAGCAGTTACTCGATGGGGAACCTCAATTCACCCCTCCACTTT. It specifies CASSYSMGNLNSPLHF.

The chain joins TRBV6-5 to TRBJ2-1; D is uncertain. CDR1 is MNHEY and CDR2 is SVGAGI in the germline V gene. Trimming pared 5 bases from V and 7 bases from J, leaving 6 bases between. This CDR3 contains 11 residues. The CDR3 DNA reads as TGTGCCAGCAGTCACTTTAATGAGCAGTTCTTC. Encoded protein: CASSHFNEQFF.

The V call is TRBV19, the J call TRBJ2-3; D possibly corresponds to TRBD2 (6 bases). This CDR3 region has 15 residues. Germline V gene sequence: CDR1 LNHDA, CDR2 SQIVND (reference sequence). V lost 5 bases and J lost 4, with 16 bases in between. As DNA, the CDR3 is TGTGCCAGTAGTGCCCGGGAGTTTCAGGCAGATACGCAGTATTTT. Translated: CASSAREFQADTQYF.

Points on this clone: Other DNA sequences in the sample encode the same CDR3. The chain uses TRBV7-2 and TRBJ1-5, with a weak D call TRBD1 (5 bases). CDR1 and CDR2 (germline): SGHTA, FQGNSA. Trimming removed 5 bases from V and 4 bases from J, with 12 bases in between. The CDR3 sequence is 14 residues long. CDR3 amino acids: CASSPGGGNQPQHF. Written as DNA, the CDR3 is TGTGCCAGCAGCCCCGGGGGGGGAAATCAGCCCCAGCATTTT. Complete variable domain (other parts from reference TRBV7-2 and TRBJ1-5): GAGVSQSPSNKVTEKGKDVELRCDPISGHTALYWYRQSLGQGLEFLIYFQGNSAPDKSGLPSDRFSAERTGGSVSTLTIQRTQQEDSAVYLCASSPGGGNQPQHFGDGTRLSIL.

This clone occurred a few times. V usage is TRBV4-2 and J usage is TRBJ2-7; possibly TRBD1 for D (5 bases). Germline assignment: CDR1 LGHNA and CDR2 YNFKEQ. V shed 0 bases and J shed 5 bases, with 8 bases lying between them. The CDR3 extends over 13 amino acids. The CDR3 coding sequence is TGTGCCAGCAGCCAAGATATCAGGGACGAGCAGTACTTC. Its translation is CASSQDIRDEQYF.

The rearrangement joins TRBV19 to TRBJ1-6; the D gene is possibly TRBD1 (6 bases). The CDR3 covers 18 residues. Germline CDR1 reads LNHDA; CDR2 reads SQIVND (reference sequence). V gave up 4 bases and J gave up 10 bases, with 26 bases separating them. In nucleotides, the CDR3 is TGTGCCAGTAGTAACGGGACACCTCAGGTGAACCGCCCGTCACCCCTCCACTTT. Translation: CASSNGTPQVNRPSPLHF.

The chain has TRBV18 and TRBJ1-2; possibly TRBD1 for D (5 bases). This CDR3 has 14 amino acids. Trimming took 0 bases from V and 8 from J, leaving 13 bases between them. Per the germline V gene, CDR1 is KGHSH and CDR2 is LQKENI. CDR3 sequence (DNA): TGTGCCAGCTCACCACCGAGGGCAGGGCAAGGCTACACCTTC. Translated: CASSPPRAGQGYTF.

This clone was detected only once. The chain uses TRBV27 and TRBJ1-2; maybe TRBD1 (5 bases). There are 13 residues in the CDR3. CDR1 and CDR2 from the germline V gene are MNHEY and SMNVEV (reference sequence). V shed 2 bases and J shed 4 bases, with 8 bases lying between them. The CDR3: CASSLQGSYGYTF. The DNA of the CDR3 is TGTGCCAGCAGTTTACAGGGAAGCTATGGCTACACCTTC.